This T cell receptor beta chain was identified during a study of blood T cell repertoires in COVID-19. Background on the study: The United States, Italy and Spain supplied acute and convalescent COVID-19 samples. Sources were T cells, B-cell-depleted T cells, or PBMCs; the material itself was cDNA or gDNA.

Per the original data handling: Amplifying reference gene primers gave estimates of nucleated cell counts. Assay used: immunoSEQ multiplex PCR; TCRdb lists only in-frame clones, some missing. V and J calls and clone size follow that table, whereas D and trimming were derived from the DNA. The table shows 300,000 to 350,000 clones, with 90% occurring only once. This study enrolled people aged about 18 to 100 from about 26 US geographic areas. Germline V gene lookup returns CDR1 MGHDK and CDR2 SYGVNS. V trimming: 3 bases; J trimming: 7 bases; junction bases outside the gene matches: 8. This CDR3 is built from 15 residues.

This chain uses TRBV25-1 with TRBJ1-4, with 7 bases that match TRBD1. The specimen sequenced was PBMCs or T cells enriched from blood (not recorded which). The clonotype originates from a woman aged 18 to 35 with acute COVID-19. CDR3 nucleotide sequence: TGTGCCAGCAGTGAGATCAGGGGGTGGGGTGAAAAACTGTTTTTT. Its protein product is CASSEIRGWGEKLFF. The full variable domain, its missing parts supplied by reference TRBV25-1 and TRBJ1-4, is EADIYQTPRYLVIGTGKKITLECSQTMGHDKMYWYQQDPGMELHLIHYSYGVNSTEKGDLSSESTVSRIRTEHFPLTLESARPSHTSQYLCASSEIRGWGEKLFFGSGTQLSVL.